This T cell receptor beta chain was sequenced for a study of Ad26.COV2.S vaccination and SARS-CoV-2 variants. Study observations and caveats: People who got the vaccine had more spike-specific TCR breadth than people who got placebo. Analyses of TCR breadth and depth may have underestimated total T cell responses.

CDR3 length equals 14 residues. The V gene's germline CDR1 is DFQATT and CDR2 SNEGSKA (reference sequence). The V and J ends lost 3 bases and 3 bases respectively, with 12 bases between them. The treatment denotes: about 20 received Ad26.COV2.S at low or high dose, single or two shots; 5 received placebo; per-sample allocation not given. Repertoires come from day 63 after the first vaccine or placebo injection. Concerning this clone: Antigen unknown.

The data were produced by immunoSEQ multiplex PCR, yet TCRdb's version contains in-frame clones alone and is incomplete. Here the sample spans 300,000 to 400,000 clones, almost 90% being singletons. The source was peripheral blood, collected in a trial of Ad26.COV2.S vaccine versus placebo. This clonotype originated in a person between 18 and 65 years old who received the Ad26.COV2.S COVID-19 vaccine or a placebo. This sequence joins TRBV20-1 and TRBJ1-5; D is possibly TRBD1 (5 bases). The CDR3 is CSASGTVSNQPQHF. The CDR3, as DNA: TGCAGTGCTAGTGGGACGGTATCCAATCAGCCCCAGCATTTT.